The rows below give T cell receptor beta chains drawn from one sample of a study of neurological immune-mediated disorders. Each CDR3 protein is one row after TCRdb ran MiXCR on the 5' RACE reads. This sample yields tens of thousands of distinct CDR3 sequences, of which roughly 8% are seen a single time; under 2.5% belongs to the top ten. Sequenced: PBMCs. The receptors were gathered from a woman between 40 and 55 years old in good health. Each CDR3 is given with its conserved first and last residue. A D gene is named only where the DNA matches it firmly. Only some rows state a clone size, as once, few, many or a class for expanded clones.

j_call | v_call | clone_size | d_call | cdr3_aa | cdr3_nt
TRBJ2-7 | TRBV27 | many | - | CASSLEGSSYEQYF | TGTGCCAGCAGTTTAGAGGGCTCTTCCTACGAGCAGTACTTC
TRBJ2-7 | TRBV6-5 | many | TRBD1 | CASRSRTGKGEQYF | TGTGCCAGCAGATCCCGGACAGGGAAGGGCGAGCAGTACTTC
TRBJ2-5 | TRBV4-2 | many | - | CASSQGGVETQYF | TGTGCCAGCAGCCAAGGGGGCGTAGAGACCCAGTACTTC
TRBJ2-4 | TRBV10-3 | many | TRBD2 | CAIRAARTSGPNIQYF | TGTGCCATCAGAGCCGCTCGGACTAGCGGACCAAACATTCAGTACTTC
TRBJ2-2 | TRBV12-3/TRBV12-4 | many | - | CASSLQGGTGELFF | TGTGCCAGCAGTTTACAGGGAGGCACCGGGGAGCTGTTTTTT
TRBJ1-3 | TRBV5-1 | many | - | CASSRTVSGNTIYF | TGCGCCAGCAGCCGGACAGTCTCTGGAAACACCATATATTTT
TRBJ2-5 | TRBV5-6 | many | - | CASSLFAGLQETQYF | TGTGCCAGCAGCTTATTTGCAGGCTTACAAGAGACCCAGTACTTC
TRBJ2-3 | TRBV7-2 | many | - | CASSRQIDTQYF | TGTGCCAGCAGCCGACAAATAGATACGCAGTATTTT
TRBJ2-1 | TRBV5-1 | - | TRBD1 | CASSLQKDRADEQFF | TGCGCCAGCAGCTTGCAGAAAGACAGGGCTGATGAGCAGTTCTTC
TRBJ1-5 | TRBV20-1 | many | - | CSARRPGPEGDQPQHF | TGCAGTGCTAGACGTCCGGGCCCTGAGGGGGATCAGCCCCAGCATTTT
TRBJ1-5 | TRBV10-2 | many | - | CASSEQLSNQPQHF | TGCGCCAGCAGTGAGCAGCTTAGCAATCAGCCCCAGCATTTT
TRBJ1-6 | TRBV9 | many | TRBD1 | CASSPGQGKSYNSPLHF | TGTGCCAGCAGCCCCGGACAGGGCAAATCATATAATTCACCCCTCCACTTT
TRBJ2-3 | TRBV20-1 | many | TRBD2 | CSAPQPLAGEDTQYF | TGCAGTGCCCCTCAGCCTCTAGCGGGAGAAGATACGCAGTATTTT
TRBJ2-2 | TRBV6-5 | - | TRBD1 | CVSSYGTGPTGELFF | TGTGTCAGCAGTTACGGGACAGGGCCCACCGGGGAGCTGTTTTTT
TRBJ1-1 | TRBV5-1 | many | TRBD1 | CASQRTGGGNIMNTEAFF | TGCGCCAGCCAGAGAACAGGGGGCGGGAATATAATGAACACTGAAGCTTTCTTT
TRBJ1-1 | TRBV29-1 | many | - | CSGGGTYTEAFF | TGCAGCGGTGGAGGAACTTACACTGAAGCTTTCTTT
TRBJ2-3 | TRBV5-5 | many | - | CASSPLPGPDTQYF | TGTGCCAGCAGCCCCTTACCAGGGCCAGATACGCAGTATTTT
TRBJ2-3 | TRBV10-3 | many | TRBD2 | CAMTSGRSTDTQYF | TGTGCCATGACTAGCGGGAGGTCCACAGATACGCAGTATTTT
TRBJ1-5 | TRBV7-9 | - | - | CVSRWGGNQPQHF | TGTGTCAGCCGCTGGGGTGGCAATCAGCCCCAGCATTTT
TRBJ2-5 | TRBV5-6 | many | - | CASSERYREEQETQYF | TGTGCCAGCAGCGAACGGTACAGGGAAGAGCAAGAGACCCAGTACTTC
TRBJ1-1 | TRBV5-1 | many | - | CASSLGLTEAFF | TGCGCCAGCAGCCTCGGACTTACTGAAGCTTTCTTT
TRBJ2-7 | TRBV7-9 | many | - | CASSLRGGRGYEQYF | TGTGCCAGCAGCTTACGGGGTGGCAGGGGCTACGAGCAGTACTTC
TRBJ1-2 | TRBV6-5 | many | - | CASSYNTASTNYGYTF | TGTGCCAGCAGTTACAATACGGCCTCGACTAACTATGGCTACACCTTC
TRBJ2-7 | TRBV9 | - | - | CASSAYSGSYEQYF | TGTGCCAGCAGTGCATACAGCGGCTCCTACGAGCAGTACTTC
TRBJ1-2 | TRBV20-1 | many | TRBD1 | CSATSLGQAFYGYTF | TGCAGTGCAACCTCGCTGGGACAGGCTTTCTATGGCTACACCTTC
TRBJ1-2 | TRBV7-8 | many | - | CASSQDRNYGYTF | TGTGCCAGCAGCCAAGACAGAAACTATGGCTACACCTTC
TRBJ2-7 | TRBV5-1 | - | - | CASSFEGSYEQYF | TGCGCCAGCAGCTTCGAGGGCTCCTACGAGCAGTACTTC
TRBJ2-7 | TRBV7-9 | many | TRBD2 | CASSFTNLGGSYEQYF | TGTGCCAGCAGCTTCACGAACCTGGGGGGGTCCTACGAGCAGTACTTC
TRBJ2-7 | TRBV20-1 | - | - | CSARVRPGNEQYF | TGCAGTGCTAGGGTACGGCCCGGGAACGAGCAGTACTTC
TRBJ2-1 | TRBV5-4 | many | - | CASSLGGAEQFF | TGTGCCAGCAGCTTGGGGGGGGCTGAGCAGTTCTTC
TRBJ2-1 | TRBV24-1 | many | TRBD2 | CATSDFGLAGNEQFF | TGTGCCACCAGTGATTTCGGCCTAGCGGGAAATGAGCAGTTCTTC
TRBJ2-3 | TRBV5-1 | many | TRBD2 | CASSSGTSGGAVDTQYF | TGCGCCAGCAGCAGCGGGACTAGCGGGGGGGCGGTGGATACGCAGTATTTT
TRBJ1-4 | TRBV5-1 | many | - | CASSLNSLTAPTNEKLFF | TGCGCCAGCAGCTTGAATTCGCTGACGGCCCCAACTAATGAAAAACTGTTTTTT
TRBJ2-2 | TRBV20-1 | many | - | CSARVLANTGELFF | TGCAGTGCTAGAGTGTTGGCCAACACCGGGGAGCTGTTTTTT
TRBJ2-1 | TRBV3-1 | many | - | CASSQVRAYYNEQFF | TGTGCCAGCAGCCAAGTTCGGGCCTACTACAATGAGCAGTTCTTC
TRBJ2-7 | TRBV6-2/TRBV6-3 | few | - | CASSYRLSDNEQYF | TGTGCCAGCAGTTACCGGCTCTCGGACAACGAGCAGTACTTC
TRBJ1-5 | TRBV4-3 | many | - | CASSQEVISNQPQHF | TGCGCCAGCAGCCAAGAAGTTATTAGCAATCAGCCCCAGCATTTT
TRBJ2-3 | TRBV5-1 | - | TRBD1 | CASSLALGAGTGRDTDTQYF | TGCGCCAGCAGCTTGGCCTTAGGGGCAGGGACAGGGCGCGACACAGATACGCAGTATTTT
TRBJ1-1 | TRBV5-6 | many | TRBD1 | CASSLEGAINTEAFF | TGTGCCAGCAGTCTCGAGGGGGCCATCAACACTGAAGCTTTCTTT
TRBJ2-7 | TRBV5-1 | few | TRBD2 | CASSISLAGEGEQYF | TGCGCCAGCAGCATTTCACTAGCGGGAGAGGGTGAGCAGTACTTC
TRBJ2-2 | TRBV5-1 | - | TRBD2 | CASSPDRTSGGSGGLFF | TGCGCCAGCAGCCCCGACCGGACTAGCGGGGGCTCCGGGGGGCTGTTTTTT
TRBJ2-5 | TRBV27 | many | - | CASREVGGSQETQYF | TGTGCCAGCAGGGAGGTGGGAGGTAGCCAAGAGACCCAGTACTTC
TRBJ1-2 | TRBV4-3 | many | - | CASSQGGFEGYTF | TGCGCCAGCAGCCAAGGGGGGTTTGAGGGCTACACCTTC
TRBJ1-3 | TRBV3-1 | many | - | CASSQQRTNSGNTIYF | TGTGCCAGCAGCCAACAGAGGACGAACTCTGGAAACACCATATATTTT
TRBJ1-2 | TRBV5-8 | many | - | CASSLISGPYGYTF | TGTGCCAGCAGCTTGATTTCGGGCCCGTATGGCTACACCTTC
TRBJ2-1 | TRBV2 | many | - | CASKQDNEQFF | TGTGCCAGCAAACAAGACAATGAGCAGTTCTTC
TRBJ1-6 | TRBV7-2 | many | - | CASSLEQRGSSYNSPLHF | TGTGCCAGCAGCTTAGAACAGCGGGGCTCCTCCTATAATTCACCCCTCCACTTT